This paragraph reports one T cell receptor beta chain. What it binds is unknown. V lost 4 bases, J lost 4 bases, and 14 bases lay in between. The germline CDR1 and CDR2 sequences are PRHDT and FYEKMQ (reference sequence). The CDR3 runs to 15 residues. The authors sorted CD4+ naive, central memory, regulatory and stem cell-like memory cells via CD45RO/CCR7/CD25/CD127/CD95/CD27. Since all of the isolated RNA was reverse transcribed, expressed TCRB transcripts were what got sequenced. Sequencing was performed with immunoSEQ multiplex PCR; in TCRdb, only in-frame clones are kept and a portion is missing. This sample has about 250,000 clones, with less than 15% found just once. The data are from a study of beta chain features in type 1 diabetes. Study-wide results and caveats: Patients with type 1 diabetes showed fewer VDJ junction insertions and more deletions. Across all four CD4+ subsets, people with type 1 diabetes showed modestly shorter TCRB CDR3s. There was a possibility that cDNA sequencing over-represented cells with high TCR expression.

This sequence joins TRBV13 and TRBJ2-1; D is possibly TRBD1 (7 bases). Sequencing was done on a sample of naive CD4+ T cells from blood. The source is a woman in her forties in good health. CDR3 in DNA: TGTGCCAGCAGCTCGCGGGACAGAGTATACAATGAGCAGTTCTTC. It encodes CASSSRDRVYNEQFF.